This TCR beta chain came from a study of OX40 agonist ivuxolimab in advanced cancers. As for the study in general: Ivuxolimab doses were 0.01, 0.1, 0.3, 1.5, 3 or 10 mg/kg every 2 weeks.

The table lists this clone with a count of one. Repertoires were generated with immunoSEQ multiplex PCR, while TCRdb's copy carries only in-frame clones and drops some. Counted here are about 30,000 clones, more than 75% occurring once; the ten biggest clones make up roughly a third. CDR3 length: 13 amino acids. Trimming left V 3 bases short and J 10 bases short, with 13 bases between. The germline gives CDR1 SGHNT, CDR2 YENEEA. V and J are TRBV11-3 and TRBJ2-1; no definite D call. The TCR comes from an adult with an advanced solid tumor such as melanoma, head and neck, liver or kidney cancer. Material: CD4+ or CD8+ T cells sorted from blood, obtained in a trial of the OX40 agonist ivuxolimab. CDR3 in amino acids: CASSLNPVREQFF. CDR3 in DNA: TGTGCCAGCAGCTTGAACCCCGTTAGAGAGCAGTTCTTC.